A selection of T cell receptor beta chains follows, all from one sample in a study of blood T cell repertoires in COVID-19. TCRdb keeps only in-frame clones here, not all; method: immunoSEQ multiplex PCR. The table includes over 85,000 clones, 87% detected once. What was sequenced was peripheral blood. The receptors come from a woman in her forties or fifties with COVID-19, enrolled during active disease. CDR3s leave out the opening cysteine and the closing phenylalanine or tryptophan.

j_gene	v_gene	CDR3aa
TRBJ2-7	TRBV6-6	ASSYSEGYEQY
TRBJ1-2	TRBV6-5	ASSYGQGIEYT
TRBJ1-1	TRBV2	ASRPYGGSLPVAF
TRBJ1-2	TRBV15	ATTGTGGHYGYT
TRBJ2-5	TRBV7-2	ASSSRRLAGGRGQETQY
TRBJ1-1	TRBV28	ASTQKNTEAF
TRBJ2-7	TRBV15	ATSRDFGQGKNEQY
TRBJ1-5	TRBV2	ASSEGTGSYSNQPQH
TRBJ2-3	TRBV28	ASKGRTGLAGARTSTDTQY
TRBJ2-7	TRBV15	ATSRVDSNEQY
TRBJ2-2	TRBV9	ASSVGSGGAGELF
TRBJ2-3	TRBV15	ATSRDGGGGTDTQY
TRBJ1-6	TRBV18	ASSPEGGGLFSPLH
TRBJ2-3	TRBV19	ASRTSGGQVDTQY
TRBJ1-5	TRBV10-3	AISESGQGNQPQH
TRBJ2-7	TRBV28	ASSPNLVARYEQY
TRBJ1-4	TRBV5-6	ASSLAGGTNEKLF
TRBJ1-4	TRBV28	ASSPGTATNEKLF
TRBJ2-1	TRBV19	ASSILDRDNEQF
TRBJ2-3	TRBV4-3	ASSQDGFGLAGGPSTDTQY
TRBJ2-7	TRBV19	ASSYREGGYEQY
TRBJ2-1	TRBV27	ASSLSDNEQF
TRBJ2-1	TRBV5-1	ASSLEGRGYYNEQF
TRBJ2-3	TRBV9	ASSVRPGPPDTQY
TRBJ2-7	TRBV28	ASSTSASGGLYEQY
TRBJ1-2	TRBV2	ANPGQDNYGYT
TRBJ1-2	TRBV30	AWSVQPGRGGYGYT
TRBJ2-3	TRBV5-1	ASSSGFGTDTQY
TRBJ2-1	TRBV4-1	ASSHPGNEQF
TRBJ2-7	TRBV18	ASSPATSYEQY
TRBJ1-3	TRBV12-2	ASRIYGGGDTIY
TRBJ2-7	TRBV4-1	ASSPGPSYEQY
TRBJ1-1	TRBV21-1	AGERQGAGTEAF
TRBJ2-1	TRBV6-5	ASSYSAGERGGQF
TRBJ1-5	TRBV2	ASTEGGSNQPQH
TRBJ1-5	TRBV3-1/TRBV3-2	ASSQDGGQSNQPQH
TRBJ2-3	TRBV10-2	ASRNLAGGDTDTQY
TRBJ1-5	TRBV7-3	ASSLTTGQRNQPQH
TRBJ2-5	TRBV3-1/TRBV3-2	ASSQGTAQETQY
TRBJ2-5	TRBV18	ASSPPNRETQY
TRBJ2-1	TRBV11-1	ASSFSYNEQF
TRBJ2-5	TRBV19	ASSAGQNLQETQY
TRBJ1-1	TRBV9	ASSARDRGPSGTEAF
TRBJ2-3	TRBV27	ASSSPPIARQPSTDTQY
TRBJ2-1	TRBV10-1	ASRGGLAGAVGYNEQF
TRBJ2-7	TRBV5-1	ASSLGGSSYEQY
TRBJ1-4	TRBV7-9	ASNLGQGDEKLF
TRBJ1-5	TRBV28	ASSSTGAGVQPQH
TRBJ2-5	TRBV7-2	ASSFDTWVKETQY
TRBJ2-2	TRBV7-2	ASSPWGGTSGPSGELF